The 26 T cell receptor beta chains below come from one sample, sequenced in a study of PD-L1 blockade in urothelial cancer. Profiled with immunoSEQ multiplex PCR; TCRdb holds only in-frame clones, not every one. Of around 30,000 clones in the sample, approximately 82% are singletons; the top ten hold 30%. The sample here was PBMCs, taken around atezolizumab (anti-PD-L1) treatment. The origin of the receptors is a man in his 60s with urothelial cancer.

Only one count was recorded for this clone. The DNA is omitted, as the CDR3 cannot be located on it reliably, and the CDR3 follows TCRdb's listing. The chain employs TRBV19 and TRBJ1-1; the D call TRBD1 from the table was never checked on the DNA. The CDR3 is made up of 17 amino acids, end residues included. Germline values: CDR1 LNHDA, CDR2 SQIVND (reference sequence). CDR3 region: CASSKGDRGELKLSFGF.

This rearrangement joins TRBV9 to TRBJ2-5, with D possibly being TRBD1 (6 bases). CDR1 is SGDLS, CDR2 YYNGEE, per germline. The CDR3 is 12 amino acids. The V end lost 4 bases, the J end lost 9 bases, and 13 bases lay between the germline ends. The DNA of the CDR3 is TGTGCCAGCAGCACGAGTCCAGGGGCCCAGTACTTC. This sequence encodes CASSTSPGAQYF.

The DNA of the CDR3 is TGTGCCAGCAGTTCCGGGACAGGGTTGAGAGAGCAGTACTTC. Its translation is CASSSGTGLREQYF. The rearrangement links TRBV6-5 to TRBJ2-7, with 9 bases identical to TRBD1. The CDR3 sequence is 14 residues long. V lost 4 bases to trimming and J lost 7 bases; unmatched junction nucleotides: 8. Germline V CDR1 and CDR2: MNHEY, SVGAGI.

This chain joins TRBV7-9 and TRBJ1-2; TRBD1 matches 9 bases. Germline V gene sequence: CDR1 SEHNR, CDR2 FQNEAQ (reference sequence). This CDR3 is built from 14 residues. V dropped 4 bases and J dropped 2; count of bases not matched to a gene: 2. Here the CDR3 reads CASSSTGGNYGYTF. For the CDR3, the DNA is TGTGCCAGCAGCTCGACAGGGGGAAACTATGGCTACACCTTC.

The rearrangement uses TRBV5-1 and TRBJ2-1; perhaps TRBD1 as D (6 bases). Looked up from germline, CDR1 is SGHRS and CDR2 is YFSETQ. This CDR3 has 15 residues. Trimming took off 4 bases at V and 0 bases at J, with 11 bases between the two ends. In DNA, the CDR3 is TGCGCCAGCAGCGAAACAGGGAACTCCTACAATGAGCAGTTCTTC. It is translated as CASSETGNSYNEQFF.

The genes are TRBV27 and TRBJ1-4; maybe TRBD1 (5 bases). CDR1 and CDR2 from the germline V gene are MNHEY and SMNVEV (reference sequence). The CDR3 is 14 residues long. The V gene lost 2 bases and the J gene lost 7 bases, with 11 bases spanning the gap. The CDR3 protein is CASSLMGGGEKLFF. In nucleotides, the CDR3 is TGTGCCAGCAGTTTAATGGGGGGGGGTGAAAAACTGTTTTTT.

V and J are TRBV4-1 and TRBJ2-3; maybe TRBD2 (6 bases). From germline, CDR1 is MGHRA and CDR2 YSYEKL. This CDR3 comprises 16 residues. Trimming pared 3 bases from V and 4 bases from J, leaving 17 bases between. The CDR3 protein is CASSHGAGSVADTQYF. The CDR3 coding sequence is TGCGCCAGCAGCCATGGGGCGGGAAGCGTCGCAGATACGCAGTATTTT.

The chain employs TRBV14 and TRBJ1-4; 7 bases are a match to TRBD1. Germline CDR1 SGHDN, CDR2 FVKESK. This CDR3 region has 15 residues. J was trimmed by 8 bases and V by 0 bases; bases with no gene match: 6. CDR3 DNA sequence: TGTGCCAGCAGCCAAGATCGCCCAGGGGGGGAAAAACTGTTTTTT. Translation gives CASSQDRPGGEKLFF.

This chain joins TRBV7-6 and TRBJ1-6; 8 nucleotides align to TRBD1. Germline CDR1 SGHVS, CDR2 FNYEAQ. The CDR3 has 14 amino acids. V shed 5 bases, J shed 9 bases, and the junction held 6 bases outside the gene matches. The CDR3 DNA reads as TGTGCCAGCAGCATGACAGGGGAGTTTTCACCCCTCCACTTT. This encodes CASSMTGEFSPLHF.

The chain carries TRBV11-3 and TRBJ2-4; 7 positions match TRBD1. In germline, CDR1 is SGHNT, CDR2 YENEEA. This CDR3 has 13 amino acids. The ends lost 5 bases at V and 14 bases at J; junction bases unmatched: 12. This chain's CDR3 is CASSRDRASEKYF. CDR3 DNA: TGTGCCAGCAGCCGAGACAGGGCCTCCGAAAAGTACTTC.

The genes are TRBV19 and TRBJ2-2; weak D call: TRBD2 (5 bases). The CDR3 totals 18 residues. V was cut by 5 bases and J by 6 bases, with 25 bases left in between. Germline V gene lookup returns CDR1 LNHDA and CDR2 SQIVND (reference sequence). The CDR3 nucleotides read TGTGCCAGTAGTCCCCGTTCCCGTCTAATGGGAGTCCCCGGGGAGCTGTTTTTT. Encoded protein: CASSPRSRLMGVPGELFF.

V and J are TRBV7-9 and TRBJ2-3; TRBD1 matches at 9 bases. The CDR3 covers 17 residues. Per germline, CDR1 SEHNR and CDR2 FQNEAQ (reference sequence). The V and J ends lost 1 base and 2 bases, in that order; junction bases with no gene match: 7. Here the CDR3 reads CASSLGTGVPITDTQYF. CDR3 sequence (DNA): TGTGCCAGCAGCTTAGGGACAGGGGTACCAATCACAGATACGCAGTATTTT.

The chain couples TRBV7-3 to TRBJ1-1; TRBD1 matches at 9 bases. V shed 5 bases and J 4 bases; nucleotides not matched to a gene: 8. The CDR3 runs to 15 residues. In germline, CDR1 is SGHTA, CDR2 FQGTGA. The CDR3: CASSPGTGWGTEAFF. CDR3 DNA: TGTGCCAGCAGCCCGGGGACAGGGTGGGGCACTGAAGCTTTCTTT.

The CDR3: CASSQQALGSAQHF. The CDR3 coding sequence is TGTGCCAGCAGCCAACAGGCCCTGGGATCAGCCCAGCATTTT. This sequence joins TRBV7-8 and TRBJ1-5; D might be TRBD1 (5 bases). Trimming removed 5 bases at V and 11 bases at J, with 19 bases between. Germline V lookup: CDR1 SGHVS, CDR2 FQNEAQ. The CDR3 runs 14 residues.

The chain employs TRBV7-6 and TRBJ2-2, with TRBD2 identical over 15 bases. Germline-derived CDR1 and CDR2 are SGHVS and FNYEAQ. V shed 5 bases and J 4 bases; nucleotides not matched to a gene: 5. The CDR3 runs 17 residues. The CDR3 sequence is CASSRGLAGGLTGELFF. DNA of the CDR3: TGTGCCAGCAGCCGGGGACTAGCGGGGGGACTCACCGGGGAGCTGTTTTTT.

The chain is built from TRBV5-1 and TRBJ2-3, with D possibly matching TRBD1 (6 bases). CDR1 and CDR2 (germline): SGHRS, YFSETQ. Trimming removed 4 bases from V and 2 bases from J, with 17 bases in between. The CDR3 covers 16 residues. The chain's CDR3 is CASSSRPGQSTDTQYF. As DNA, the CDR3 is TGCGCCAGCAGCAGTCGACCCGGACAGTCCACAGATACGCAGTATTTT.

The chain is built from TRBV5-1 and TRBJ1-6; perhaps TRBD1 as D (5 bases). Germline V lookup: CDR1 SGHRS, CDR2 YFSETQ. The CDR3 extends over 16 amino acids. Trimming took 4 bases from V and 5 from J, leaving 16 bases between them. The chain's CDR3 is CASSPRTGLNNSPLHF. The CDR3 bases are TGCGCCAGCAGCCCCAGGACGGGACTAAATAATTCACCCCTCCACTTT.

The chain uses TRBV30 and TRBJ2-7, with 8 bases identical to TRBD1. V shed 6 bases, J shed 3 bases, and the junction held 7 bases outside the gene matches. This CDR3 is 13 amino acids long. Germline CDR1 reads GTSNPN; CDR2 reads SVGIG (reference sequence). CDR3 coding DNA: TGTGCCTGCTCCGGGACAGGCTACTACGAGCAGTACTTC. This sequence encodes CACSGTGYYEQYF.

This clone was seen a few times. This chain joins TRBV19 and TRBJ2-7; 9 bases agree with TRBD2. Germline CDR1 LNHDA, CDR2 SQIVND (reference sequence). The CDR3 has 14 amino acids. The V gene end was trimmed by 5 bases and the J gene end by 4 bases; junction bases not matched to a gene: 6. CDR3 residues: CASSRGLAGYEQYF. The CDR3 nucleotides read TGTGCCAGTAGTCGGGGACTAGCAGGGTACGAGCAGTACTTC.

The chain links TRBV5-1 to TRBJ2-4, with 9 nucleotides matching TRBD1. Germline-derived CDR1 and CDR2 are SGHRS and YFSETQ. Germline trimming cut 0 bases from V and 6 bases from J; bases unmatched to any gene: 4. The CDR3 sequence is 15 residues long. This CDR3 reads CASSLGPGQGNIQYF. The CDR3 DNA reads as TGCGCCAGCAGCTTGGGGCCGGGACAGGGAAACATTCAGTACTTC.

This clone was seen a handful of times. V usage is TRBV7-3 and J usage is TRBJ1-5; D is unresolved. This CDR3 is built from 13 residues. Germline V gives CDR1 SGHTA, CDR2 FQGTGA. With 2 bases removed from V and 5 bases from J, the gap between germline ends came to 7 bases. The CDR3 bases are TGTGCCAGCAGCTTATCTCAGGATCAGCCCCAGCATTTT. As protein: CASSLSQDQPQHF.

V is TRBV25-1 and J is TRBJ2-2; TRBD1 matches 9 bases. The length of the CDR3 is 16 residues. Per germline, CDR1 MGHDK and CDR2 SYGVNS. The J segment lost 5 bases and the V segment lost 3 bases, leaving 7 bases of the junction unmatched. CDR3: CASSDPGQGPTGELFF. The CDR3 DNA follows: TGTGCCAGCAGTGACCCGGGACAGGGCCCAACCGGGGAGCTGTTTTTT.

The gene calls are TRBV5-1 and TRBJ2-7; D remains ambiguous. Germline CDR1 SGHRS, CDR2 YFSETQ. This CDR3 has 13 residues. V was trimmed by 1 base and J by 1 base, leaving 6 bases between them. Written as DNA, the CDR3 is TGCGCCAGCAGCTTGATGCAGTCCTACGAGCAGTACTTC. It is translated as CASSLMQSYEQYF.

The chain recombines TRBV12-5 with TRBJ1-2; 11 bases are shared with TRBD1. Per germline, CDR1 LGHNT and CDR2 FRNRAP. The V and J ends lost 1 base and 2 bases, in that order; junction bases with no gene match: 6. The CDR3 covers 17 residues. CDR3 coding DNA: TGTGCTAGTGGTTTGGCCACGGGACAGGGGGGGAACTATGGCTACACCTTC. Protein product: CASGLATGQGGNYGYTF.

CDR3 protein: CASSLGAGWGTDTQYF. DNA for the CDR3: TGCGCCAGCAGCTTAGGGGCAGGGTGGGGAACAGATACGCAGTATTTT. The chain couples TRBV5-1 to TRBJ2-3; D is possibly TRBD1 (5 bases). Deletions cut 2 bases from V and 3 bases from J, with 16 bases between. This CDR3 spans 16 amino acids. Germline V lookup: CDR1 SGHRS, CDR2 YFSETQ.

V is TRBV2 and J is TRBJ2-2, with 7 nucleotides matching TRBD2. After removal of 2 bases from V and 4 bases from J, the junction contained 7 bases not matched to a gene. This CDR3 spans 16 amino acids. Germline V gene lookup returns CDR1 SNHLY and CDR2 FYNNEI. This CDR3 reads CASSELRGTATGELFF. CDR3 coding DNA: TGTGCCAGCAGTGAATTGCGGGGGACCGCCACCGGGGAGCTGTTTTTT.